Listed below are T cell receptor beta chains from one sample, sequenced in a study of T cell responses to AZD1222 COVID-19 vaccine. The method was immunoSEQ multiplex PCR; TCRdb's version includes in-frame clones alone and lacks a portion of them. Seen here are over 110,000 clones, 85% to 95% observed once, and the top ten hold 12%. Sequencing was performed on peripheral blood, taken after recovery from COVID-19. The source is an adult who had recovered from COVID-19. Each CDR3 is given with its conserved first and last residue. Fields, in order: clone size, J gene, V gene, D gene, CDR3 protein, CDR3 DNA. The D gene is left open where the match is weak. Clone sizes are given selectively: once, few, many, or a class where the clone is expanded.

>.|TRBJ2-3|TRBV5-5|.
CASSLLREKDTQYF
TGTGCCAGCAGCTTGTTGCGGGAAAAAGATACGCAGTATTTT
>once|TRBJ1-1|TRBV5-4|.
CASSPQTRGYTEAFF
TGTGCCAGCAGCCCCCAAACCCGGGGCTACACTGAAGCTTTCTTT
>.|TRBJ2-1|TRBV19|TRBD2
CASSIRGVLAGYEQFF
TGTGCCAGTAGTATAAGGGGGGTACTAGCGGGATACGAGCAGTTCTTC
>.|TRBJ2-2|TRBV6-5|.
CASSYSTENTGELFF
TGTGCCAGCAGTTACTCGACGGAGAACACCGGGGAGCTGTTTTTT
>.|TRBJ2-7|TRBV27|.
CASSLSFQGSSYEQYF
TGTGCCAGCAGTTTATCGTTCCAGGGGAGCTCCTACGAGCAGTACTTC
>.|TRBJ1-2|TRBV6-4|TRBD1
CASSDSPGQGFSGYTF
TGTGCCAGCAGTGACTCCCCGGGACAGGGGTTTTCTGGCTACACCTTC
>.|TRBJ2-2|TRBV28|TRBD2
CASMTSGSETGELFF
TGTGCCAGCATGACTAGCGGGAGTGAAACCGGGGAGCTGTTTTTT
>.|TRBJ2-7|TRBV27|TRBD2
CASSSRGLAGVDEQYF
TGTGCCAGCAGTTCTAGGGGACTAGCGGGAGTTGACGAGCAGTACTTC
>.|TRBJ2-7|TRBV9|.
CASSPRDGTRDFQYEQYF
TGTGCCAGCAGCCCCCGGGACGGAACTCGGGACTTCCAATACGAGCAGTACTTC
>once|TRBJ1-2|TRBV9|.
CASSAQDVLGDLFGYTF
TGTGCCAGCAGCGCCCAGGATGTGTTGGGGGATCTTTTCGGCTACACCTTC
>.|TRBJ2-6|TRBV30|.
CAWSGPRLAGANVLTF
TGTGCCTGGAGTGGCCCCCGGCTCGCTGGGGCCAACGTCCTGACTTTC
>.|TRBJ2-7|TRBV5-4|.
CASRYDRGGDEQYF
TGTGCCAGCAGATACGACAGGGGAGGGGACGAGCAGTACTTC
>.|TRBJ1-3|TRBV6-5|.
CASTENSGNTIYF
TGTGCCAGCACCGAGAACTCTGGAAACACCATATATTTT
>.|TRBJ1-6|TRBV15|.
CATSIESLGSSPLHF
TGTGCCACCAGCATCGAGTCTCTTGGATCCTCACCCCTCCACTTT
>.|TRBJ2-2|TRBV19|TRBD2
CASSGLAENTGELFF
TGTGCCAGTAGTGGACTAGCGGAGAACACCGGGGAGCTGTTTTTT
>.|TRBJ1-2|TRBV5-1|.
CASSLWLTGASGYTF
TGCGCCAGCAGCTTGTGGCTGACAGGTGCTTCTGGCTACACCTTC
>.|TRBJ1-4|TRBV7-2|TRBD1
CASSFGTDEKLFF
TGTGCCAGCAGCTTCGGGACAGATGAAAAACTGTTTTTT
>.|TRBJ2-1|TRBV6-1|.
CASSEAGGEPYNEQFF
TGTGCCAGCAGTGAAGCGGGTGGAGAGCCTTACAATGAGCAGTTCTTC
>.|TRBJ2-5|TRBV11-2|.
CASSLDPRRETQYF
TGTGCCAGCAGCTTAGATCCTAGGAGAGAGACCCAGTACTTC
>.|TRBJ2-7|TRBV30|.
CASSRGSEQYF
TGTGCCTCCAGCAGGGGAAGCGAGCAGTACTTC
>.|TRBJ2-1|TRBV29-1|.
CSVIPQGKTYNEQFF
TGCAGCGTTATCCCTCAGGGCAAGACCTACAATGAGCAGTTCTTC
>once|TRBJ2-7|TRBV6-4|TRBD2
CASRGLAGSYEQYF
TGTGCCAGCAGGGGACTAGCGGGGTCCTACGAGCAGTACTTC
>.|TRBJ1-2|TRBV27|TRBD1
CASRAATGDGYTF
TGTGCCAGTAGGGCCGCGACAGGGGATGGCTACACCTTC
>.|TRBJ2-1|TRBV30|TRBD2
CAWAPVGTSEYNEQFF
TGTGCCTGGGCCCCAGTAGGAACTAGCGAATACAATGAGCAGTTCTTC
>.|TRBJ2-2|TRBV25-1|.
CASTQNTGELFF
TGTGCCAGTACACAAAACACCGGGGAGCTGTTTTTT
>.|TRBJ2-7|TRBV3-1/TRBV3-2|.
CASSRQVGSYEQYF
TGTGCCAGCAGCCGGCAGGTAGGGAGCTACGAGCAGTACTTC
>.|TRBJ2-1|TRBV27|.
CASSVGGGPSYNEQFF
TGTGCCAGCAGTGTCGGAGGGGGCCCATCCTACAATGAGCAGTTCTTC
>.|TRBJ2-5|TRBV9|TRBD2
CASSVETSEQETQYF
TGTGCCAGCAGCGTAGAAACTAGCGAACAAGAGACCCAGTACTTC
>.|TRBJ2-1|TRBV18|.
CASSPLQGGYNEQFF
TGTGCCAGCTCACCGCTGCAGGGGGGCTACAATGAGCAGTTCTTC
>.|TRBJ2-1|TRBV3-1/TRBV3-2|.
CASSQRGRGDRRYNEQFF
TGTGCCAGCAGCCAAAGAGGGCGCGGTGACAGGCGTTACAATGAGCAGTTCTTC
>few|TRBJ2-7|TRBV10-1|TRBD1
CASSGGTGGNEQYF
TGCGCCAGCAGTGGTGGGACAGGGGGCAACGAGCAGTACTTC
>.|TRBJ2-7|TRBV7-9|.
CASSLGRYEQYF
TGTGCCAGCAGCTTAGGCAGATACGAGCAGTACTTC
>.|TRBJ2-3|TRBV15|.
CATSIVSPPADTQYF
TGTGCCACCAGCATTGTCTCACCTCCCGCAGATACGCAGTATTTT
>.|TRBJ2-7|TRBV7-9|TRBD1
CASSNRDSYEQYF
TGTGCCAGCAGCAACAGGGACAGCTACGAGCAGTACTTC
>.|TRBJ2-1|TRBV5-1|.
CASSPREINEQFF
TGCGCCAGCAGCCCCCGGGAGATAAATGAGCAGTTCTTC
>.|TRBJ1-2|TRBV4-1|TRBD1
CASRGTGANGYTF
TGCGCCAGCAGGGGGACAGGGGCGAATGGCTACACCTTC
>.|TRBJ1-2|TRBV28|TRBD1
CASSPLDRDDYGYTF
TGTGCCAGCAGTCCCCTGGACAGGGATGACTATGGCTACACCTTC
>.|TRBJ2-7|TRBV28|TRBD2
CASSTSGTNYEQYF
TGTGCCAGCTCAACTAGCGGGACTAACTACGAGCAGTACTTC
>once|TRBJ2-5|TRBV3-1/TRBV3-2|.
CASTGRETQYF
TGTGCCAGCACGGGTAGAGAGACCCAGTACTTC
>.|TRBJ2-3|TRBV6-5|.
CASSPPGGSIDTQYF
TGTGCCAGCAGTCCCCCGGGGGGCTCAATAGATACGCAGTATTTT
>.|TRBJ2-1|TRBV5-1|.
CASSLRVQGQSSYNEQFF
TGCGCCAGCAGCTTGAGGGTCCAGGGCCAGAGCTCCTACAATGAGCAGTTCTTC
>once|TRBJ1-2|TRBV25-1|.
CASTDGGRSYGYTF
TGTGCCAGCACCGACGGGGGCCGCAGCTATGGCTACACCTTC
>.|TRBJ1-3|TRBV7-8|.
CASSSGAGVVNTIYF
TGTGCCAGCAGCTCCGGGGCCGGGGTTGTGAACACCATATATTTT
>.|TRBJ2-1|TRBV9|.
CASSVRPLLEYNEQFF
TGTGCCAGCAGCGTGAGGCCCCTTCTAGAGTACAATGAGCAGTTCTTC
>.|TRBJ1-3|TRBV6-4|.
CASSGGQKAGNTIYF
TGTGCCAGCAGTGGGGGACAAAAAGCTGGAAACACCATATATTTT
>.|TRBJ1-1|TRBV18|.
CASSPSQGKTEAFF
TGTGCCAGCTCACCTTCGCAGGGGAAGACTGAAGCTTTCTTT
>.|TRBJ1-5|TRBV4-2|.
CASSQGVPNQPQHF
TGTGCCAGCAGCCAAGGGGTCCCCAATCAGCCCCAGCATTTT
>.|TRBJ2-7|TRBV18|.
CASSPQAASSYEQYF
TGTGCCAGCTCACCACAGGCGGCTAGCTCCTACGAGCAGTACTTC
>.|TRBJ1-3|TRBV6-1|TRBD1
CASSEADRITGNTIYF
TGTGCCAGCAGTGAAGCGGACAGGATAACTGGAAACACCATATATTTT
>.|TRBJ1-2|TRBV19|TRBD1
CASSTRDRRLYYGYTF
TGTGCCAGTAGTACCCGGGACAGGAGGCTGTACTATGGCTACACCTTC
>.|TRBJ2-5|TRBV9|.
CASSGRGGYQETQYF
TGTGCCAGCAGCGGAAGAGGGGGGTACCAAGAGACCCAGTACTTC